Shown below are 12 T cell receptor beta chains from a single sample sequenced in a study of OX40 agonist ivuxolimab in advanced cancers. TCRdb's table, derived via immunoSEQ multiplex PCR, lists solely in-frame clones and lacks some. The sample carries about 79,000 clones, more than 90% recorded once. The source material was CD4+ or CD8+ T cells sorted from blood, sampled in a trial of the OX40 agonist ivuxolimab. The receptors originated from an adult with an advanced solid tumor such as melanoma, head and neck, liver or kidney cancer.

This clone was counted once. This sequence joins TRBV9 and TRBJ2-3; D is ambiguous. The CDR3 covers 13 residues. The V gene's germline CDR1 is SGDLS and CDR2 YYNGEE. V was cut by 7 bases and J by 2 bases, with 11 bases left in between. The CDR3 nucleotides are TGTGCCAGCGGCCCCCCGGTCACAGATACGCAGTATTTT. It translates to CASGPPVTDTQYF.

In DNA form, the CDR3 reads TGCGCCAGCAGCCAAGAGAAAGCGGGAGGTTTCGATACGCAGTATTTT. This sequence encodes CASSQEKAGGFDTQYF. This chain links TRBV4-1 with TRBJ2-3; the match to TRBD2 covers 9 bases. Germline loops: CDR1 MGHRA, CDR2 YSYEKL. The CDR3 sequence is 16 residues long. J was trimmed by 6 bases and V by 0 bases; bases with no gene match: 7.

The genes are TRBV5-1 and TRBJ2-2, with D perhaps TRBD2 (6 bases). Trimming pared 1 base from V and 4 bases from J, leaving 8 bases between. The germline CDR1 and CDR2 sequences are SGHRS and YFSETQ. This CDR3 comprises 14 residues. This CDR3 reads CASSLTGGTGELFF. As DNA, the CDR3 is TGCGCCAGCAGCTTGACCGGGGGCACCGGGGAGCTGTTTTTT. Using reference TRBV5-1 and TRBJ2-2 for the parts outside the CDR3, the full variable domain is KAGVTQTPRYLIKTRGQQVTLSCSPISGHRSVSWYQQTPGQGLQFLFEYFSETQRNKGNFPGRFSGRQFSNSRSEMNVSTLELGDSALYLCASSLTGGTGELFFGEGSRLTVL.

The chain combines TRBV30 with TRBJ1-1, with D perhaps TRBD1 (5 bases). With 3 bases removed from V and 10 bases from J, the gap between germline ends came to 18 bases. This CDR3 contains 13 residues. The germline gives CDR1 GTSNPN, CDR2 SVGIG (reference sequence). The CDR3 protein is CAWSLGRWGVAFF. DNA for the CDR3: TGTGCCTGGAGCCTGGGCCGGTGGGGCGTAGCTTTCTTT.

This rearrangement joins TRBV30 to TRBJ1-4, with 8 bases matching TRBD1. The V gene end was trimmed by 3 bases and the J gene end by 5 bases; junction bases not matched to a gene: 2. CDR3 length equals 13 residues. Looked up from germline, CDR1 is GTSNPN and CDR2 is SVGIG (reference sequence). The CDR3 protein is CAWRDRANEKLFF. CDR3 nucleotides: TGTGCCTGGAGGGACAGGGCGAATGAAAAACTGTTTTTT.

The CDR3 sequence: CASSPGQISYNEQFF. The CDR3 nucleotides are TGTGCCAGTAGTCCGGGACAAATCTCATACAATGAGCAGTTCTTC. The J gene is TRBJ2-1, the V gene TRBV19, with D possibly being TRBD1 (6 bases). The CDR3 length is 15 residues. V was pared by 5 bases and J by 4 bases, with 15 bases between. Germline assignment: CDR1 LNHDA and CDR2 SQIVND (reference sequence).

CDR3 sequence (DNA): TGTGCCAGCAGACGGGACAGGGGAGGAGGAACTGAAGCTTTCTTT. It codes for CASRRDRGGGTEAFF. The chain links TRBV7-9 to TRBJ1-1; TRBD1 aligns across 10 bases. The CDR3 totals 15 residues. From germline, CDR1 is SEHNR and CDR2 FQNEAQ (reference sequence). Trimming took 6 bases from V and 5 from J; bases not matched to a gene: 9.

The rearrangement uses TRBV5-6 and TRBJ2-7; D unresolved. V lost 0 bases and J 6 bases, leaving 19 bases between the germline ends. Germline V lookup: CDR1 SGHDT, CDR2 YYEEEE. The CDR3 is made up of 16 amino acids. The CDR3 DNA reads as TGTGCCAGCAGCTTGGTTGGTACGGGCTTGGCTGCCGAGCAGTACTTC. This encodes CASSLVGTGLAAEQYF. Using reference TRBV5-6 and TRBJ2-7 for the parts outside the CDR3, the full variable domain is DAGVTQSPTHLIKTRGQQVTLRCSPKSGHDTVSWYQQALGQGPQFIFQYYEEEERQRGNFPDRFSGHQFPNYSSELNVNALLLGDSALYLCASSLVGTGLAAEQYFGPGTRLTVT.

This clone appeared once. CDR3 DNA sequence: TGTGCCAGCACCCTCGGGGGGTCGAACACTGAAGCTTTCTTT. The encoded protein is CASTLGGSNTEAFF. This chain uses TRBV6-6 with TRBJ1-1, with D possibly being TRBD1 (5 bases). This CDR3 comprises 14 residues. Per the germline V gene, CDR1 is MNHNY and CDR2 is SVGAGI (reference sequence). The V gene lost 7 bases and the J gene lost 1 base, with 13 bases spanning the gap.

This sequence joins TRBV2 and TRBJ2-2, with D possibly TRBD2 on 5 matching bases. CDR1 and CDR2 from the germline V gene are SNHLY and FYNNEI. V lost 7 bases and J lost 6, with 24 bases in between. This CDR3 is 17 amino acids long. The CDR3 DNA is TGTGCCAGCACCCAATCGGACGGGGTAGATTGGGCCGGGGAGCTGTTTTTT. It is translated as CASTQSDGVDWAGELFF. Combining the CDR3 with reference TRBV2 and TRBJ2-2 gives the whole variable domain EPEVTQTPSHQVTQMGQEVILRCVPISNHLYFYWYRQILGQKVEFLVSFYNNEISEKSEIFDDQFSVERPDGSNFTLKIRSTKLEDSAMYFCASTQSDGVDWAGELFFGEGSRLTVL.

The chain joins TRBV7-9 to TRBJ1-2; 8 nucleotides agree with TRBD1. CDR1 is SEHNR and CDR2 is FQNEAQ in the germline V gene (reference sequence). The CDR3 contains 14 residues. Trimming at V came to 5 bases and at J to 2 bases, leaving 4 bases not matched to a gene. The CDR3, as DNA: TGTGCCAGCAGCACGGACAGGGTGAACTATGGCTACACCTTC. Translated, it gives CASSTDRVNYGYTF.

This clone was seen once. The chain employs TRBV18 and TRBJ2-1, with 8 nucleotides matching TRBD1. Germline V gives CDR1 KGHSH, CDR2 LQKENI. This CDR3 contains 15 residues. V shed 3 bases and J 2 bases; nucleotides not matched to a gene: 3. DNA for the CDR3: TGTGCCAGCTCACCCACAGGGGGGCCCTACAATGAGCAGTTCTTC. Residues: CASSPTGGPYNEQFF.